This TCR beta chain was identified during a study of T cell responses to AZD1222 COVID-19 vaccine. Looking at the study overall: Recipients boosted at about 4 weeks or about 12 weeks are pooled.

Of note for this clone: Its antigen is as yet unknown.

Germline lookup yields CDR1 SGHNT and CDR2 YENEEA. This CDR3 region has 16 residues. The ends lost 0 bases at V and 6 bases at J; junction bases unmatched: 5. The table came from immunoSEQ multiplex PCR; TCRdb's copy has only in-frame clones and leaves some out. The data contain 89,000 or so clones, approximately 89% of them seen just once; the ten biggest clones take up 16%. Study-level findings and limits: Spike-specific TCR breadth and depth rose after two AZD1222 doses.

The material sequenced was peripheral blood, taken on day 0 of AZD1222 vaccination. The rearrangement links TRBV11-3 to TRBJ2-1; 10 nucleotides align to TRBD2. This receptor was identified in an adult in good health. The CDR3 DNA reads as TGTGCCAGCAGCTTAGAGGGGCTAGCGGGGGTCAATGAGCAGTTCTTC. Its translation is CASSLEGLAGVNEQFF.